One and the same sample provided the 5 T cell receptor beta chains below, sequenced in a study of blood T cell repertoires in COVID-19. Libraries were prepared by immunoSEQ multiplex PCR; TCRdb keeps only in-frame clonotypes and omits some of them. Of 90,000 to 95,000 clones detected, about 90% appear once; the ten largest clones hold roughly 8.1%. The sample comprised peripheral blood. The origin of the receptors is a woman aged 70-85 years with acute or convalescent COVID-19.

The genes are TRBV12-3 or TRBV12-4 and TRBJ1-2; tentatively, D is TRBD1 (5 bases). The CDR3 covers 13 residues. The V end was cut by 3 bases, the J end by 3 bases, with 8 bases between. This CDR3 is CASSFGGDYGYTF. CDR3 sequence (DNA): TGTGCCAGCAGTTTCGGGGGAGACTATGGCTACACCTTC.

The chain has TRBV27 and TRBJ1-6; perhaps TRBD1 as D (5 bases). From germline, CDR1 is MNHEY and CDR2 SMNVEV (reference sequence). This CDR3 spans 14 amino acids. V was shortened by 3 bases and J by 9 bases, with 12 bases between the two germline ends. For the CDR3, the DNA is TGTGCCAGCAGTTTTGTAACCGGGGGTTCACCCCTCCACTTT. This gives the protein CASSFVTGGSPLHF.

The chain employs TRBV5-1 and TRBJ1-4; D is uncertain. Per the germline V gene, CDR1 is SGHRS and CDR2 is YFSETQ. Trimming cost V 4 bases and J 8 bases, with 15 bases left between them. The CDR3 contains 14 residues. The CDR3 DNA reads as TGCGCCAGCAGCCGGGATCTGGACGGCGAAAAACTGTTTTTT. Translating it yields CASSRDLDGEKLFF. The full variable domain, completed using reference TRBV5-1 and TRBJ1-4, is KAGVTQTPRYLIKTRGQQVTLSCSPISGHRSVSWYQQTPGQGLQFLFEYFSETQRNKGNFPGRFSGRQFSNSRSEMNVSTLELGDSALYLCASSRDLDGEKLFFGSGTQLSVL.

This clone has only a few counts. J is TRBJ2-7 and V is TRBV28; TRBD2 aligns across 7 bases. Germline-derived CDR1 and CDR2 are MDHEN and SYDVKM. This CDR3 comprises 15 residues. The ends lost 5 bases at V and 1 base at J; junction bases unmatched: 8. The CDR3 DNA reads as TGTGCCAGCAGTGTATTAATAGCGGGTTCCTACGAGCAGTACTTC. Translation: CASSVLIAGSYEQYF.

The chain joins TRBV19 to TRBJ2-1; TRBD2 matches at 13 bases. This CDR3 is 16 amino acids long. Germline-derived CDR1 and CDR2 are LNHDA and SQIVND (reference sequence). V shed 4 bases, J shed 6 bases, and the junction held 6 bases outside the gene matches. The CDR3 DNA reads TGTGCCAGTAGTACGTATCGGACTAGCGGGAGCAATGAGCAGTTCTTC. As protein: CASSTYRTSGSNEQFF.